These T cell receptor beta chains were read from a single sample in a study of prognosis after radiotherapy for stage I lung cancer. TCRdb recomputed calls from the multiplex PCR reads with MiXCR, one row per CDR3 protein. Of some 13,000 distinct CDR3 sequences detected, less than 50% appear once; the ten largest clones hold roughly 26%. The specimen comprised PBMCs, sampled before or after stereotactic body radiation therapy (not recorded which). The receptors come from a donor of 50 years or more with non-small cell lung cancer. Both conserved end residues are part of each CDR3. Fields, in order: CDR3 protein, CDR3 DNA, clone size, J gene, D gene, V gene. The D gene is left open where the match is weak. Size is stated for part of the rows, as once, few or many counts, or as a class when the clone is expanded.

CDR3aa: CSAIGSPYTQYF
CDR3nt: TGCAGTGCTATCGGGAGTCCATATACGCAGTATTTT
abundance: few
j_gene: TRBJ2-3
d_gene: NA
v_gene: TRBV20-1

CDR3aa: CSARAWVGGETQYF
CDR3nt: TGCAGTGCTAGAGCGTGGGTTGGAGGAGAGACCCAGTACTTC
abundance: many
j_gene: TRBJ2-5
d_gene: NA
v_gene: TRBV20-1

CDR3aa: CASSLTGAARGYTQYF
CDR3nt: TGTGCCAGCAGCTTAACCGGGGCCGCGCGGGGGTATACGCAGTATTTT
abundance: NA
j_gene: TRBJ2-3
d_gene: TRBD2
v_gene: TRBV7-2

CDR3aa: CASSLTGGRTSGRVVEQFF
CDR3nt: TGTGCCAGCAGCCTGACGGGGGGTAGGACTAGCGGGAGGGTGGTTGAGCAGTTCTTC
abundance: medium-sized
j_gene: TRBJ2-1
d_gene: TRBD2
v_gene: TRBV7-9

CDR3aa: CAISESLDTQYF
CDR3nt: TGTGCCATCAGTGAGTCCCTAGATACGCAGTATTTT
abundance: NA
j_gene: TRBJ2-3
d_gene: NA
v_gene: TRBV10-3

CDR3aa: CASSWGTGTDTQYF
CDR3nt: TGTGCCAGCAGCTGGGGGACAGGCACAGATACGCAGTATTTT
abundance: many
j_gene: TRBJ2-3
d_gene: TRBD1
v_gene: TRBV9

CDR3aa: CATSTGKKDNEQFF
CDR3nt: TGTGCCACCAGTACAGGGAAGAAGGACAATGAGCAGTTCTTC
abundance: NA
j_gene: TRBJ2-1
d_gene: NA
v_gene: TRBV24-1

CDR3aa: CSARAPGGGNQETQYF
CDR3nt: TGCAGTGCTAGGGCACCGGGGGGAGGCAACCAAGAGACCCAGTACTTC
abundance: many
j_gene: TRBJ2-5
d_gene: TRBD2
v_gene: TRBV20-1

CDR3aa: CASSYSGGSSSNSPLHF
CDR3nt: TGTGCCAGCAGTTACTCGGGAGGGTCTTCCTCCAATTCACCCCTCCACTTT
abundance: medium-sized
j_gene: TRBJ1-6
d_gene: NA
v_gene: TRBV6-9

CDR3aa: CASSPGTGSKGKTQYF
CDR3nt: TGTGCCAGCAGCCCGGGGACAGGGAGCAAGGGAAAGACCCAGTACTTC
abundance: NA
j_gene: TRBJ2-5
d_gene: TRBD1
v_gene: TRBV7-9

CDR3aa: CASSQGTMYNEQFF
CDR3nt: TGTGCCAGCAGCCAAGGGACTATGTACAATGAGCAGTTCTTC
abundance: many
j_gene: TRBJ2-1
d_gene: NA
v_gene: TRBV14

CDR3aa: CASSFLGQAYEQYF
CDR3nt: TGTGCCAGCAGTTTTTTGGGACAAGCCTACGAGCAGTACTTC
abundance: medium-sized
j_gene: TRBJ2-7
d_gene: NA
v_gene: TRBV28

CDR3aa: CASSSPGLTGLRSYEQYF
CDR3nt: TGCGCCAGCAGCTCACCGGGACTAACGGGATTGCGCTCCTACGAGCAGTACTTC
abundance: NA
j_gene: TRBJ2-7
d_gene: TRBD2
v_gene: TRBV5-1

CDR3aa: CASSPTPSTSGRYNDQFF
CDR3nt: TGTGCCAGCTCACCTACCCCCTCTACTAGCGGCCGCTACAATGACCAGTTCTTC
abundance: NA
j_gene: TRBJ2-1
d_gene: TRBD2
v_gene: TRBV18

CDR3aa: CASSFRGTSGGNEQFF
CDR3nt: TGTGCCAGCAGCTTTCGGGGGACTAGCGGGGGAAATGAGCAGTTCTTC
abundance: NA
j_gene: TRBJ2-1
d_gene: TRBD2
v_gene: TRBV7-8

CDR3aa: CSVEVSGAISYEQYF
CDR3nt: TGCAGCGTTGAGGTTTCTGGGGCGATTTCCTACGAGCAGTACTTC
abundance: many
j_gene: TRBJ2-7
d_gene: NA
v_gene: TRBV29-1